The 17 T cell receptor beta chains below were found in one sample sequenced in a study of PD-1 blockade in classical Hodgkin lymphoma. After autologous stem cell transplantation all patients relapsed, and prior brentuximab vedotin exposure differed between cohorts. The protocol was immunoSEQ multiplex PCR, while the TCRdb copy is restricted to in-frame clones and leaves out a portion. The sample shows roughly 28,000 clones, around 70% of them seen only once. The material was peripheral blood mononuclear cells (PBMCs), obtained before the second cycle of nivolumab. These receptors were collected from a human donor with classical Hodgkin lymphoma.

The chain is built from TRBV7-9 and TRBJ2-3; 11 nucleotides line up with TRBD1. Trimming removed 5 bases from V and 3 bases from J; junction bases left unmatched: 10. Germline values: CDR1 SEHNR, CDR2 FQNEAQ (reference sequence). The CDR3 length is 17 residues. The CDR3 spells CASSGGDRGLGTDTQYF. In DNA form, the CDR3 reads TGTGCCAGCAGCGGCGGGGACAGGGGGTTAGGGACAGATACGCAGTATTTT. The whole variable domain, remainder taken from reference TRBV7-9 and TRBJ2-3, is DTGVSQNPRHKITKRGQNVTFRCDPISEHNRLYWYRQTLGQGPEFLTYFQNEAQLEKSRLLSDRFSAERPKGSFSTLEIQRTEQGDSAMYLCASSGGDRGLGTDTQYFGPGTRLTVL.

The V call is TRBV10-3, the J call TRBJ1-3; 10 bases line up with TRBD1. The trim removed 8 bases at V and 0 bases at J, leaving 4 bases unmatched. The V gene's germline CDR1 is ENHRY and CDR2 SYGVKD. The CDR3 contains 15 residues. The CDR3 spells CAIGTGANSGNTIYF. The CDR3 region has the DNA TGTGCCATCGGGACAGGGGCAAACTCTGGAAACACCATATATTTT.

The chain combines TRBV4-1 with TRBJ1-1, with a tentative D call TRBD1 (6 bases). Germline CDR1 reads MGHRA; CDR2 reads YSYEKL. The CDR3 consists of 16 residues. Between the trimmed V and J ends, which lost 3 bases and 0 bases, there was a span of 14 bases. CDR3 sequence (DNA): TGCGCCAGCAGCCAGGGACCTGACAGGCTGAACACTGAAGCTTTCTTT. It is translated as CASSQGPDRLNTEAFF.

A remark on this clone: Just one base apart from a much larger clone, this may be a read error. This chain's CDR3 is CASSLGGLAGDGETQYF. As DNA, the CDR3 is TGTGCCAGCAGTTTAGGAGGACTAGCGGGGGATGGAGAGACCCAGTACTTC. This chain joins TRBV7-2 and TRBJ2-5, with TRBD2 matching 13 bases. CDR3 length equals 17 residues. The V gene's germline CDR1 is SGHTA and CDR2 FQGNSA.

V is TRBV19 and J is TRBJ1-1; 7 nucleotides line up with TRBD1. The J segment lost 0 bases and the V segment lost 4 bases, leaving 8 bases of the junction unmatched. Germline V gives CDR1 LNHDA, CDR2 SQIVND (reference sequence). The length of the CDR3 is 16 residues. In DNA form, the CDR3 reads TGTGCCAGTAGTAAACGGACAGGCGTGATGAACACTGAAGCTTTCTTT. This sequence encodes CASSKRTGVMNTEAFF.

By its share, this clone is medium-sized. The chain links TRBV5-1 to TRBJ1-1; D is uncertain. V dropped 0 bases and J dropped 0 bases, with 9 bases sitting between them. There are 15 residues in the CDR3. The germline gives CDR1 SGHRS, CDR2 YFSETQ. Written as DNA, the CDR3 is TGCGCCAGCAGCTTGGGCTTAACCATGAACACTGAAGCTTTCTTT. Encoded protein: CASSLGLTMNTEAFF. Filled out from reference TRBV5-1 and TRBJ1-1, the complete variable domain reads KAGVTQTPRYLIKTRGQQVTLSCSPISGHRSVSWYQQTPGQGLQFLFEYFSETQRNKGNFPGRFSGRQFSNSRSEMNVSTLELGDSALYLCASSLGLTMNTEAFFGQGTRLTVV.

This clone occurred once. The chain recombines TRBV6-6 with TRBJ2-3; D is possibly TRBD2 (7 bases). V lost 2 bases and J lost 2, with 8 bases in between. The CDR3 loop spans 14 amino acids. In germline, CDR1 is MNHNY, CDR2 SVGAGI (reference sequence). CDR3 sequence (DNA): TGTGCCAGCAGTTACCGGGGGGCCACAGATACGCAGTATTTT. It codes for CASSYRGATDTQYF.

The sample holds a few counts of this clone. CDR3: CASSAPRLPSSYNEQFF. For the CDR3, the DNA is TGTGCCAGCAGTGCCCCCCGACTACCGAGCTCCTACAATGAGCAGTTCTTC. V is TRBV28 and J is TRBJ2-1; D perhaps matches TRBD2 (5 bases). The CDR3 is 17 residues long. The ends were cut back, 5 bases at V and 0 bases at J, with 17 bases in the middle. The germline V gene encodes CDR1 MDHEN and CDR2 SYDVKM.

This chain joins TRBV6-1 and TRBJ1-5, with D unclear. Trimming took 5 bases from V and 2 from J, leaving 13 bases between them. Germline V gene lookup returns CDR1 MNHNS and CDR2 SASEGT. CDR3 length: 15 amino acids. The chain's CDR3 is CASSQTTWGNQPQHF. The CDR3 DNA is TGTGCCAGCAGTCAAACTACTTGGGGCAATCAGCCCCAGCATTTT.

The chain uses TRBV29-1 and TRBJ2-3, with unresolved D. Germline V lookup: CDR1 SQVTM, CDR2 ANQGSEA. V dropped 4 bases and J dropped 0 bases, with 8 bases sitting between them. The CDR3 has 13 amino acids. In DNA, the CDR3 is TGCAGCGTTGCATCTCCGAGCACAGATACGCAGTATTTT. Translation: CSVASPSTDTQYF.

CDR3 loop: CASSRGTENTEAFF. CDR3 in DNA: TGTGCCAGCTCTCGAGGTACAGAGAACACTGAAGCTTTCTTT. V gene TRBV18 combines with J gene TRBJ1-1; D remains unclear. In germline, CDR1 is KGHSH, CDR2 LQKENI. Trimming took off 6 bases at V and 1 base at J, with 12 bases between the two ends. The CDR3 is 14 residues long.

The rearrangement uses TRBV19 and TRBJ1-1; D is possibly TRBD1 (5 bases). The CDR3 runs to 14 residues. V shed 3 bases and J shed 8 bases, with 16 bases lying between them. CDR1 and CDR2 from the germline V gene are LNHDA and SQIVND (reference sequence). CDR3 coding DNA: TGTGCCAGTAGTATTCGAGGGCCGGGGGTGGAAGCTTTCTTT. It yields the protein CASSIRGPGVEAFF.

The chain combines TRBV19 with TRBJ2-1, with a possible D match to TRBD2 (5 bases). The CDR3 loop spans 18 amino acids. Between the trimmed V and J ends, which lost 5 bases and 0 bases, there was a span of 20 bases. Germline lookup yields CDR1 LNHDA and CDR2 SQIVND (reference sequence). This CDR3 is CASSAQPRGRSSYNEQFF. The CDR3 nucleotides are TGTGCCAGTAGTGCTCAACCACGCGGGCGGAGCTCCTACAATGAGCAGTTCTTC.

J is TRBJ1-5 and V is TRBV6-5; possible D gene TRBD1, 6 bases. Germline V gene sequence: CDR1 MNHEY, CDR2 SVGAGI. V was trimmed by 0 bases and J by 4 bases, leaving 10 bases between them. The CDR3 covers 15 residues. CDR3 region: CASSYSDSRNQPQHF. For the CDR3, the DNA is TGTGCCAGCAGTTACTCGGACAGCCGTAATCAGCCCCAGCATTTT.

This clone occurred a few times. The gene calls are TRBV9 and TRBJ2-2, with 9 bases matching TRBD2. V shed 2 bases and J 7 bases; nucleotides not matched to a gene: 9. The CDR3 has 16 residues. Germline V CDR1 and CDR2: SGDLS, YYNGEE. The chain's CDR3 is CASSVRTSARIGELFF. The CDR3 DNA follows: TGTGCCAGCAGCGTTCGGACTAGCGCTAGAATCGGGGAGCTGTTTTTT.

The rearrangement links TRBV18 to TRBJ1-2; a possible D gene is TRBD1 (6 bases). The germline gives CDR1 KGHSH, CDR2 LQKENI. The CDR3 runs 14 residues. Deletions cut 6 bases from V and 4 bases from J, with 15 bases between. CDR3 residues: CASSNLDRSYGYTF. CDR3 nucleotides: TGTGCCAGCTCTAATCTTGACAGGAGCTATGGCTACACCTTC.

This clone was seen more than once but under ten times. J is TRBJ2-1 and V is TRBV6-8, with a weak D call TRBD2 (5 bases). V shed 8 bases and J shed 6 bases, with 8 bases lying between them. CDR1 is MNHGY and CDR2 is SAAAGT in the germline V gene. The CDR3 is 11 amino acids. This CDR3 is CASPTSNEQFF. The CDR3, as DNA: TGTGCCAGCCCCACTAGCAATGAGCAGTTCTTC.